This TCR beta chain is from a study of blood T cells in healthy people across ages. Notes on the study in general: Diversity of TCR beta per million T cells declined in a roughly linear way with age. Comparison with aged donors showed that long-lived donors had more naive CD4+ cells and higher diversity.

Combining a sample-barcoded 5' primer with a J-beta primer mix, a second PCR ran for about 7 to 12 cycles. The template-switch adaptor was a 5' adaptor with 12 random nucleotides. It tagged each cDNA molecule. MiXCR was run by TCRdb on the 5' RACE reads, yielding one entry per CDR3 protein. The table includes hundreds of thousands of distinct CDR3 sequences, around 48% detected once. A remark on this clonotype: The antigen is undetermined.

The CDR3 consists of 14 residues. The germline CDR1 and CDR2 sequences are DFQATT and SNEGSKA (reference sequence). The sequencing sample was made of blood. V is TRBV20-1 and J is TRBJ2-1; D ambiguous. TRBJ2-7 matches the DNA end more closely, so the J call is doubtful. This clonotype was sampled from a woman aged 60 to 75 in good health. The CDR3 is CSARRQKSYNEQYF. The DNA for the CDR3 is TGCAGTGCTAGACGGCAGAAATCCTACAATGAGCAGTACTTC.